One and the same sample provided the 13 T cell receptor beta chains below, sequenced in a study of glioma-infiltrating T cells after dendritic cell vaccination. Assay: immunoSEQ multiplex PCR; the TCRdb copy retains only in-frame clones and omits some. The sample consists of fewer than 75,000 clones, approximately 81% of them appearing once. This material consisted of blood, taken before dendritic cell vaccination. These receptors originate from a human donor with glioblastoma.

The rearrangement joins TRBV2 to TRBJ1-1, with a tentative D call TRBD1 (5 bases). CDR1 is SNHLY and CDR2 is FYNNEI in the germline V gene. The CDR3 extends over 15 amino acids. V lost 2 bases to trimming and J lost 7 bases, with 17 bases between them. The chain's CDR3 is CASSELLAGQGEAFF. CDR3 nucleotide sequence: TGTGCCAGCAGTGAATTGTTGGCAGGGCAGGGTGAAGCTTTCTTT.

This clone was seen only a few times. The chain couples TRBV10-3 to TRBJ2-7, with 12 bases identical to TRBD2. From germline, CDR1 is ENHRY and CDR2 SYGVKD. Losses at the gene ends were 6 bases for V and 2 bases for J; bases not matched to a gene: 2. The CDR3 has 14 residues. CDR3 region: CAIRLAGGTYEQYF. The CDR3 bases are TGTGCCATCAGACTAGCGGGGGGAACCTACGAGCAGTACTTC.

The V call is TRBV19, the J call TRBJ2-3; tentatively, D is TRBD1 (6 bases). Per germline, CDR1 LNHDA and CDR2 SQIVND (reference sequence). This CDR3 has 16 residues. V shed 2 bases and J shed 0 bases, with 12 bases lying between them. In nucleotides, the CDR3 is TGTGCCAGTAGTATATCGAGGGGGATTAGCACAGATACGCAGTATTTT. This gives the protein CASSISRGISTDTQYF.

The rearrangement uses TRBV7-2 and TRBJ1-2; a weak D match, TRBD1 (6 bases). The CDR3 runs to 15 residues. Per germline, CDR1 SGHTA and CDR2 FQGNSA. Trimming stripped 0 bases from V and 6 bases from J, with 14 bases between. CDR3 nucleotide sequence: TGTGCCAGCAGCTTAGCCGCGGACAGCGAGGATGGCTACACCTTC. This encodes CASSLAADSEDGYTF.

J is TRBJ1-3 and V is TRBV5-1, with TRBD1 matching over 8 bases. The germline V gene encodes CDR1 SGHRS and CDR2 YFSETQ. The CDR3 spans 17 residues. With 4 bases clipped from V and 0 bases from J, the junction kept 9 bases outside the gene matches. This chain's CDR3 is CASSATGEGGSGNTIYF. The DNA of the CDR3 is TGCGCCAGCAGCGCGACAGGGGAGGGCGGCTCTGGAAACACCATATATTTT.

This chain uses TRBV2 with TRBJ1-4; the D is unclear. CDR1 is SNHLY, CDR2 FYNNEI, per germline. The germline V and J ends were trimmed by 6 bases and 3 bases, with 14 bases remaining between them. The CDR3 consists of 15 residues. CDR3 bases: TGTGCCAGCAGGACGCAGGTGGCAGCTAATGAAAAACTGTTTTTT. Amino acid sequence: CASRTQVAANEKLFF.

The count of this clone is one. CDR3 nucleotide sequence: TGTGCCAGCAACGACAGGGGCTCTGGTAATTCACCCCTCCACTTT. It is translated as CASNDRGSGNSPLHF. The chain uses TRBV9 and TRBJ1-6, with 8 nucleotides matching TRBD1. Trimming removed 6 bases from V and 6 bases from J; junction bases left unmatched: 8. This CDR3 has 15 amino acids. Germline CDR1 is SGDLS and CDR2 is YYNGEE.

The chain employs TRBV7-8 and TRBJ2-2, with D uncertain. Trimming removed 2 bases from V and 2 bases from J, with 12 bases in between. The CDR3 runs 16 residues. Germline assignment: CDR1 SGHVS and CDR2 FQNEAQ. The CDR3 nucleotides read TGTGCCAGCAGCTTAACCGACACCTCAAACACCGGGGAGCTGTTTTTT. It codes for CASSLTDTSNTGELFF.

The rearrangement joins TRBV25-1 to TRBJ1-2, with 7 nucleotides matching TRBD1. Trimming took 3 bases from V and 7 from J; bases not matched to a gene: 14. This CDR3 has 16 residues. Germline values: CDR1 MGHDK, CDR2 SYGVNS. CDR3 sequence (DNA): TGTGCCAGCAGTGACCTGGGACAGCTGGGGACTTCTGGCTACACCTTC. Protein product: CASSDLGQLGTSGYTF.

The genes are TRBV5-1 and TRBJ2-5; 9 positions match TRBD1. Trimming removed 4 bases from V and 3 bases from J; junction bases left unmatched: 10. This CDR3 has 16 amino acids. CDR1 and CDR2 (germline): SGHRS, YFSETQ. CDR3 sequence (DNA): TGCGCCAGCAGCCGCACGCTGGACAGGGGTAAAGAGACCCAGTACTTC. Its translation: CASSRTLDRGKETQYF.

This clone was detected only once. The chain joins TRBV19 to TRBJ1-5; 8 nucleotides match TRBD1. CDR3 length equals 14 residues. J was trimmed by 3 bases and V by 7 bases; bases with no gene match: 5. Germline CDR1 LNHDA, CDR2 SQIVND (reference sequence). CDR3 nucleotides: TGTGCCAGTATAGGACAGGGACTCAATCAGCCCCAGCATTTT. Translating it yields CASIGQGLNQPQHF. Full variable domain (missing parts from reference TRBV19 and TRBJ1-5): DGGITQSPKYLFRKEGQNVTLSCEQNLNHDAMYWYRQDPGQGLRLIYYSQIVNDFQKGDIAEGYSVSREKKESFPLTVTSAQKNPTAFYLCASIGQGLNQPQHFGDGTRLSIL.

This rearrangement joins TRBV7-7 to TRBJ2-1, with D unresolved. V was pared by 5 bases and J by 6 bases, with 11 bases between. This CDR3 has 13 amino acids. Per the germline V gene, CDR1 is SSHAT and CDR2 is FNYEAQ (reference sequence). The CDR3 DNA follows: TGTGCCAGCAGCCCCCTCGAGTCCAATGAGCAGTTCTTC. Translation gives CASSPLESNEQFF.

The rearrangement joins TRBV5-8 to TRBJ2-1, with 9 bases matching TRBD1. This CDR3 contains 12 residues. Germline CDR1 SGHTS, CDR2 YDEGEE. The V and J ends lost 9 bases and 9 bases, in that order; junction bases with no gene match: 7. CDR3 loop: CATMDRGFEQFF. DNA for the CDR3: TGTGCCACCATGGACAGGGGATTTGAGCAGTTCTTC.